The 14 T cell receptor beta chains presented below share a single source sample, sequenced in a study of T cells in Graves' hyperthyroidism and ophthalmopathy. TCR beta CDR3 region amplification was performed from RNA transcripts. The HTBI primer set was used in a first-round RT-PCR of the TCR CDR3. TCRdb reprocessed the multiplex PCR reads via MiXCR and lists one record per CDR3 protein. Of under 700,000 distinct CDR3 sequences in the sample, 16% are singletons; the top ten hold approximately 20%. The sample comprised blood. The receptors were gathered from a woman between 18 and 29 years old with Graves' hyperthyroidism.

This clonotype was observed a handful of times. Here the CDR3 DNA reads TGTGCCAGCAGTGAAGCCACAGGGCCCCAGTACTTC. Its translation is CASSEATGPQYF. The J gene is TRBJ2-5, the V gene TRBV6-1, with D possibly being TRBD1 (6 bases). Trimming left V 0 bases short and J 9 bases short, with 8 bases between. The CDR3 runs 12 residues. Germline loops: CDR1 MNHNS, CDR2 SASEGT.

Only a few counts were recorded for this clonotype. This chain uses TRBV4-2 with TRBJ2-1, with TRBD2 matching 7 bases. The CDR3 totals 16 residues. With 1 base clipped from V and 3 bases from J, the junction kept 6 bases outside the gene matches. Germline V gives CDR1 LGHNA, CDR2 YNFKEQ. CDR3 amino acids: CASSQGAGKLYNEQFF. CDR3 nucleotide sequence: TGTGCCAGCAGCCAAGGAGCGGGAAAACTCTACAATGAGCAGTTCTTC.

The chain joins TRBV7-9 to TRBJ1-6, with D perhaps TRBD1 (5 bases). This CDR3 has 16 residues. CDR1 is SEHNR, CDR2 FQNEAQ, per germline (reference sequence). Trimming cost V 3 bases and J 6 bases, with 15 bases left between them. The CDR3 coding sequence is TGTGCCAGCAGCTTGGCGCAGTCTGGGGGTAATTCACCCCTCCACTTT. Amino acids: CASSLAQSGGNSPLHF.

This clonotype was seen at least ten times. The J gene is TRBJ2-2, the V gene TRBV6-4; a possible D gene is TRBD1 (6 bases). Trimming stripped 3 bases from V and 2 bases from J, with 13 bases between. This CDR3 has 16 amino acids. CDR1 and CDR2 from the germline V gene are MRHNA and SNTAGT. CDR3 amino acids: CASSEDPGHNTGELFF. For the CDR3, the DNA is TGTGCCAGCAGTGAGGATCCGGGACACAACACCGGGGAGCTGTTTTTT.

In this sample, this clonotype turned up many times. V is TRBV6-2 or TRBV6-3 and J is TRBJ2-1, with D perhaps being TRBD1 or TRBD2 (5 bases each). Looked up from germline, CDR1 is MNHEY and CDR2 is SVGEGT. The CDR3 loop spans 17 amino acids. V was pared by 0 bases and J by 7 bases, with 19 bases between. DNA for the CDR3: TGTGCCAGCAGTTACTCGGGCGACCCGGGGCCACGGAATGAGCAGTTCTTC. Protein product: CASSYSGDPGPRNEQFF.

The chain recombines TRBV5-1 with TRBJ2-3; a possible D gene is TRBD1 (6 bases). CDR3 length: 14 residues. The germline V gene encodes CDR1 SGHRS and CDR2 YFSETQ. V was clipped by 6 bases and J by 6 bases, with 17 bases between them. The CDR3 loop reads CASTRDTLGDTQYF. CDR3 DNA: TGCGCCAGCACCAGGGACACCCTGGGGGATACGCAGTATTTT. Supplemented by reference TRBV5-1 and TRBJ2-3, the full variable domain reads KAGVTQTPRYLIKTRGQQVTLSCSPISGHRSVSWYQQTPGQGLQFLFEYFSETQRNKGNFPGRFSGRQFSNSRSEMNVSTLELGDSALYLCASTRDTLGDTQYFGPGTRLTVL.

This clonotype was counted between two and nine times. The chain combines TRBV29-1 with TRBJ2-3; 9 positions match TRBD2. Germline V gene lookup returns CDR1 SQVTM and CDR2 ANQGSEA. CDR3 length: 16 residues. J lost 1 base, V lost 8 bases, and 13 bases had no gene match. CDR3 in amino acids: CSSRGAGGEGTDTQYF. DNA of the CDR3: TGCAGCTCTCGCGGGGCGGGAGGGGAGGGCACAGATACGCAGTATTTT.

V and J are TRBV20-1 and TRBJ2-7; 7 nucleotides agree with TRBD2. J was trimmed by 7 bases and V by 3 bases; bases with no gene match: 12. The CDR3 sequence is 14 residues long. Germline values: CDR1 DFQATT, CDR2 SNEGSKA (reference sequence). CDR3 amino acids: CSARGGTEPGEQYF. The CDR3 DNA sequence: TGCAGTGCTAGGGGAGGGACGGAACCAGGGGAGCAGTACTTC.

This clonotype was counted a few times. The rearrangement joins TRBV4-2 to TRBJ2-2; D is perhaps TRBD2 (6 bases). Trimming shortened V by 0 bases and J by 0 bases, and 8 bases separated the two germline ends. Germline CDR1 and CDR2: LGHNA and YNFKEQ. The length of the CDR3 is 16 residues. The CDR3 sequence: CASSQDAGSNTGELFF. The DNA for the CDR3 is TGTGCCAGCAGCCAAGATGCGGGATCGAACACCGGGGAGCTGTTTTTT.

In this sample, this clonotype turned up a few times. This CDR3 reads CASTSGYAGNTIYF. CDR3 bases: TGTGCCAGCACCTCCGGATATGCGGGAAACACCATATATTTT. The V call is TRBV2, the J call TRBJ1-3, with D hard to call. The CDR3 loop spans 14 amino acids. CDR1 and CDR2 from the germline V gene are SNHLY and FYNNEI. V dropped 7 bases and J dropped 4 bases, with 14 bases sitting between them.

This clonotype occurred many times. V usage is TRBV20-1 and J usage is TRBJ2-1, with 8 bases lining up with TRBD2. Germline trimming cut 0 bases from V and 7 bases from J; bases unmatched to any gene: 5. The CDR3 totals 14 residues. CDR1 and CDR2 (germline): DFQATT, SNEGSKA (reference sequence). CDR3 region: CSARDTGGRNEQFF. The CDR3 bases are TGCAGTGCTAGAGATACGGGAGGGCGGAATGAGCAGTTCTTC.

V and J are TRBV19 and TRBJ2-7, with D maybe TRBD1 (5 bases). This CDR3 spans 14 amino acids. The ends were cut back, 2 bases at V and 4 bases at J, with 12 bases in the middle. Germline V lookup: CDR1 LNHDA, CDR2 SQIVND (reference sequence). The CDR3 spells CASSIIRVPYEQYF. The CDR3 DNA sequence: TGTGCCAGTAGTATAATCAGGGTACCTTACGAGCAGTACTTC.

The CDR3, as DNA: TGTGCCAGTAGTATAGTGGGGGTTCAAGGGCTCGAGTTGAATGGCTACACCTTC. Amino acids: CASSIVGVQGLELNGYTF. The V gene is TRBV19, the J gene TRBJ1-2; possibly TRBD1 for D (5 bases). The CDR3 has 18 amino acids. V gave up 1 base and J gave up 6 bases, with 24 bases separating them. Germline V CDR1 and CDR2: LNHDA, SQIVND (reference sequence).

This clonotype appeared many times. The genes are TRBV28 and TRBJ1-2, with D perhaps TRBD1 (5 bases). Trimming took 6 bases from V and 0 from J, leaving 14 bases between them. The CDR3 contains 15 residues. Germline CDR1 and CDR2: MDHEN and SYDVKM. The CDR3 here is CASRPGAPSNYGYTF. The CDR3 DNA follows: TGTGCCAGCAGACCCGGGGCCCCCTCTAACTATGGCTACACCTTC.